Listed below are T cell receptor beta chains from one sample, sequenced in a study of Ad26.COV2.S vaccination and SARS-CoV-2 variants. Assay: immunoSEQ multiplex PCR; the TCRdb copy retains only in-frame clones and omits some. Among 400,000 to 500,000 clones, more than 75% were seen once, and the ten largest hold around 3.6%. The sample here was peripheral blood, taken in a trial of Ad26.COV2.S vaccine versus placebo. The receptors were gathered from a person aged 18-65 years who received the Ad26.COV2.S COVID-19 vaccine or a placebo. Each CDR3 is given with its conserved first and last residue. The order of the fields is clone size, D gene, V gene, CDR3 length, J gene, CDR3 DNA, CDR3 protein. A D gene is named only where the DNA matches it firmly. The size entry is marked missing in some rows and otherwise reads once, few, many or a size class.

clone size: few
D gene: NA
V gene: TRBV4-1
CDR3 length: 16
J gene: TRBJ2-7
CDR3 DNA: TGCGCCAGCAGCAAGGAACCGAGCTTCCCTCCCTACGAGCAGTACTTC
CDR3 protein: CASSKEPSFPPYEQYF

clone size: NA
D gene: NA
V gene: TRBV6-6
CDR3 length: 16
J gene: TRBJ1-2
CDR3 DNA: TGTGCCAGCAGCCAGACCCAAGGGGGGGTTGGCTATGGCTACACCTTC
CDR3 protein: CASSQTQGGVGYGYTF

clone size: few
D gene: TRBD2
V gene: TRBV28
CDR3 length: 15
J gene: TRBJ2-7
CDR3 DNA: TGTGCCAGCAGCCCCCCGCAGCGGGGGGGCCACGAGCAGTACTTC
CDR3 protein: CASSPPQRGGHEQYF

clone size: NA
D gene: TRBD1
V gene: TRBV3-1/TRBV3-2
CDR3 length: 14
J gene: TRBJ1-6
CDR3 DNA: TGTGCCAGCAGCCACGGACAGGGTAATTCACCCCTCCACTTT
CDR3 protein: CASSHGQGNSPLHF

clone size: NA
D gene: NA
V gene: TRBV19
CDR3 length: 15
J gene: TRBJ2-3
CDR3 DNA: TGTGCCAGTAGTCCGGACCGACTAGGGGCAGATACGCAGTATTTT
CDR3 protein: CASSPDRLGADTQYF

clone size: NA
D gene: NA
V gene: TRBV11-2
CDR3 length: 15
J gene: TRBJ1-2
CDR3 DNA: TGTGCCAGCAGCCCTTTGGGGGAAGGCCCCAATGGCTACACCTTC
CDR3 protein: CASSPLGEGPNGYTF

clone size: NA
D gene: TRBD1
V gene: TRBV4-3
CDR3 length: 17
J gene: TRBJ1-4
CDR3 DNA: TGCGCCAGCAGCCAAGATGGTACCGGGACAGGGGATGAAAAACTGTTTTTT
CDR3 protein: CASSQDGTGTGDEKLFF

clone size: NA
D gene: NA
V gene: TRBV6-4
CDR3 length: 12
J gene: TRBJ1-6
CDR3 DNA: TGTGCCAGCAGCACAGGGAATTCACCCCTCCACTTT
CDR3 protein: CASSTGNSPLHF

clone size: NA
D gene: NA
V gene: TRBV10-3
CDR3 length: 15
J gene: TRBJ1-2
CDR3 DNA: TGTGCCATCAGTGACAATACCGGGACTGCTTATGGCTACACCTTC
CDR3 protein: CAISDNTGTAYGYTF

clone size: once
D gene: TRBD2
V gene: TRBV4-2
CDR3 length: 14
J gene: TRBJ2-3
CDR3 DNA: TGTGCCAGCAGCCGGGGACTAGTTGCAGATACGCAGTATTTT
CDR3 protein: CASSRGLVADTQYF

clone size: NA
D gene: TRBD1
V gene: TRBV27
CDR3 length: 13
J gene: TRBJ2-7
CDR3 DNA: TGTGCCAGCAGTTTAGGACAGGGCGACGAGCAGTACTTC
CDR3 protein: CASSLGQGDEQYF

clone size: NA
D gene: NA
V gene: TRBV19
CDR3 length: 13
J gene: TRBJ1-6
CDR3 DNA: TGTGCCAGTCTCGGGACACACCAGTCACCCCTCCACTTT
CDR3 protein: CASLGTHQSPLHF

clone size: NA
D gene: NA
V gene: TRBV5-1
CDR3 length: 19
J gene: TRBJ2-1
CDR3 DNA: TGCGCCAGCAGCTTGTCTTCGGGACACCTTCTCGCCGCGGGATTTGAGCAGTTCTTC
CDR3 protein: CASSLSSGHLLAAGFEQFF

clone size: NA
D gene: TRBD2
V gene: TRBV6-2/TRBV6-3
CDR3 length: 17
J gene: TRBJ2-3
CDR3 DNA: TGTGCCAGCAGTTCCCAGGGGACTAGTCACCGCACAGATACGCAGTATTTT
CDR3 protein: CASSSQGTSHRTDTQYF

clone size: NA
D gene: NA
V gene: TRBV2
CDR3 length: 16
J gene: TRBJ1-6
CDR3 DNA: TGTGCCAGCAAGGAGAACAGAGCGGCTTTTAATTCACCCCTCCACTTT
CDR3 protein: CASKENRAAFNSPLHF

clone size: NA
D gene: NA
V gene: TRBV28
CDR3 length: 13
J gene: TRBJ1-2
CDR3 DNA: TGTGCCAGCAGTTTAACAGGGTACTATGGCTACACCTTC
CDR3 protein: CASSLTGYYGYTF

clone size: once
D gene: NA
V gene: TRBV4-1
CDR3 length: 13
J gene: TRBJ2-7
CDR3 DNA: TGCGCCAGCAGCCCTGGACGGAACTACGAGCAGTACTTC
CDR3 protein: CASSPGRNYEQYF

clone size: NA
D gene: TRBD2
V gene: TRBV7-2
CDR3 length: 15
J gene: TRBJ2-3
CDR3 DNA: TGTGCCAGCAGCCCTCTAGCGGGGTTCACAGATACGCAGTATTTT
CDR3 protein: CASSPLAGFTDTQYF

clone size: NA
D gene: NA
V gene: TRBV7-6
CDR3 length: 14
J gene: TRBJ2-3
CDR3 DNA: TGTGCCAGCAGCTCGAGGTGGGGCCTGGATACGCAGTATTTT
CDR3 protein: CASSSRWGLDTQYF

clone size: NA
D gene: NA
V gene: TRBV30
CDR3 length: 15
J gene: TRBJ1-4
CDR3 DNA: TGTGCCTGGAGCTTAACCGGGTCTCTAAATGAAAAACTGTTTTTT
CDR3 protein: CAWSLTGSLNEKLFF

clone size: NA
D gene: NA
V gene: TRBV19
CDR3 length: 15
J gene: TRBJ2-2
CDR3 DNA: TGTGCCAGTAGTATGGTTAAACTAGCTGCCGGGGAGCTGTTTTTT
CDR3 protein: CASSMVKLAAGELFF

clone size: NA
D gene: NA
V gene: TRBV4-2
CDR3 length: 18
J gene: TRBJ2-3
CDR3 DNA: TGTGCCAGCAGCCAAGAGGTCTCCGGGGGATTTAGCACAGATACGCAGTATTTT
CDR3 protein: CASSQEVSGGFSTDTQYF

clone size: NA
D gene: NA
V gene: TRBV5-1
CDR3 length: 16
J gene: TRBJ2-1
CDR3 DNA: TGCGCCAGCAGCGTCCCTCACAGGGTTTCTGGAAATGAGCAGTTCTTC
CDR3 protein: CASSVPHRVSGNEQFF

clone size: few
D gene: TRBD1
V gene: TRBV6-2/TRBV6-3
CDR3 length: 14
J gene: TRBJ1-3
CDR3 DNA: TGTGCCAGCAGTTTGACAGGGTCTGGAAACACCATATATTTT
CDR3 protein: CASSLTGSGNTIYF

clone size: NA
D gene: NA
V gene: TRBV5-4
CDR3 length: 12
J gene: TRBJ1-2
CDR3 DNA: TGTGCCAGCACCGAGGGGGTCTATGGCTACACCTTC
CDR3 protein: CASTEGVYGYTF

clone size: NA
D gene: NA
V gene: TRBV3-1/TRBV3-2
CDR3 length: 17
J gene: TRBJ1-6
CDR3 DNA: TGTGCCAGCAGCCCCCTGGGGGGGGGAATGAGTAATTCACCCCTCCACTTT
CDR3 protein: CASSPLGGGMSNSPLHF

clone size: NA
D gene: NA
V gene: TRBV7-9
CDR3 length: 15
J gene: TRBJ2-3
CDR3 DNA: TGTGCCAGCAGCTTATTTAGGGCTGACACAGATACGCAGTATTTT
CDR3 protein: CASSLFRADTDTQYF

clone size: once
D gene: NA
V gene: TRBV6-2/TRBV6-3
CDR3 length: 14
J gene: TRBJ2-7
CDR3 DNA: TGTGCCAGCAGTAGTCGGAACCCCGAGGGGGAGCAGTACTTC
CDR3 protein: CASSSRNPEGEQYF

clone size: NA
D gene: NA
V gene: TRBV7-9
CDR3 length: 14
J gene: TRBJ1-5
CDR3 DNA: TGTGCCAGCAGCCCAGTGGGGGTCGGTCAGCCCCAGCATTTT
CDR3 protein: CASSPVGVGQPQHF

clone size: NA
D gene: NA
V gene: TRBV11-3
CDR3 length: 16
J gene: TRBJ2-5
CDR3 DNA: TGTGCCAGCAGCTTAGGGTCAGGAGGGGGCATGGAGACCCAGTACTTC
CDR3 protein: CASSLGSGGGMETQYF

clone size: once
D gene: NA
V gene: TRBV28
CDR3 length: 11
J gene: TRBJ1-6
CDR3 DNA: TGTGCCAGCAGTTACAGGCCACCCCTCCACTTT
CDR3 protein: CASSYRPPLHF

clone size: NA
D gene: NA
V gene: TRBV5-5
CDR3 length: 16
J gene: TRBJ1-2
CDR3 DNA: TGTGCCAGCAGCTTATCCCCCCTTATTGGAGGCTATGGCTACACCTTC
CDR3 protein: CASSLSPLIGGYGYTF

clone size: NA
D gene: NA
V gene: TRBV14
CDR3 length: 13
J gene: TRBJ1-2
CDR3 DNA: TGTGCCAGCAGCCTCAGGTCGAACTATGGCTACACCTTC
CDR3 protein: CASSLRSNYGYTF

clone size: NA
D gene: NA
V gene: TRBV28
CDR3 length: 11
J gene: TRBJ1-1
CDR3 DNA: TGTGCCAGCAGTTTTGTGACTGAAGCTTTCTTT
CDR3 protein: CASSFVTEAFF

clone size: NA
D gene: NA
V gene: TRBV11-2
CDR3 length: 12
J gene: TRBJ1-2
CDR3 DNA: TGTGCCAGCAGCCATACTAACTATGGCTACACCTTC
CDR3 protein: CASSHTNYGYTF

clone size: NA
D gene: TRBD1
V gene: TRBV7-2
CDR3 length: 12
J gene: TRBJ2-5
CDR3 DNA: TGTGCCAGCATCGGACAGGTTCGGATCCAGTACTTC
CDR3 protein: CASIGQVRIQYF

clone size: few
D gene: TRBD1
V gene: TRBV19
CDR3 length: 14
J gene: TRBJ1-5
CDR3 DNA: TGTGCCAGTAGTACAACAGGGGACAATCAGCCCCAGCATTTT
CDR3 protein: CASSTTGDNQPQHF

clone size: NA
D gene: NA
V gene: TRBV18
CDR3 length: 16
J gene: TRBJ1-4
CDR3 DNA: TGTGCCAGCTCACCACAGCAGCAGGGGATTAATGAAAAACTGTTTTTT
CDR3 protein: CASSPQQQGINEKLFF

clone size: NA
D gene: TRBD2
V gene: TRBV5-5
CDR3 length: 18
J gene: TRBJ2-3
CDR3 DNA: TGTGCCAGCAGCCCGGCCCGGGGGGGACCCCTCCTCACAGATACGCAGTATTTT
CDR3 protein: CASSPARGGPLLTDTQYF

clone size: NA
D gene: NA
V gene: TRBV4-3
CDR3 length: 17
J gene: TRBJ2-2
CDR3 DNA: TGCGCCAGCAGCCAAGAAGGGGGACTTCGAGGCACCGGGGAGCTGTTTTTT
CDR3 protein: CASSQEGGLRGTGELFF

clone size: NA
D gene: NA
V gene: TRBV11-3
CDR3 length: 13
J gene: TRBJ2-2
CDR3 DNA: TGTGCCAGCAGCCTCAGGGGCACCGGGGAGCTGTTTTTT
CDR3 protein: CASSLRGTGELFF

clone size: NA
D gene: NA
V gene: TRBV5-5
CDR3 length: 16
J gene: TRBJ2-3
CDR3 DNA: TGTGCCAGCAGCTTGGGCGTGACGCTTAGCACAGATACGCAGTATTTT
CDR3 protein: CASSLGVTLSTDTQYF

clone size: NA
D gene: NA
V gene: TRBV18
CDR3 length: 16
J gene: TRBJ2-2
CDR3 DNA: TGTGCCAGCTCACCGGTCATACAGGGCAACACCGGGGAGCTGTTTTTT
CDR3 protein: CASSPVIQGNTGELFF

clone size: NA
D gene: TRBD2
V gene: TRBV30
CDR3 length: 16
J gene: TRBJ2-7
CDR3 DNA: TGTGCCTGGAGTCCCCGGGAGGGGAGGGGAACCTACGAGCAGTACTTC
CDR3 protein: CAWSPREGRGTYEQYF

clone size: NA
D gene: TRBD1
V gene: TRBV11-3
CDR3 length: 16
J gene: TRBJ2-3
CDR3 DNA: TGTGCCAGCAGCAAGACAGGGGGCGCGGGCACAGATACGCAGTATTTT
CDR3 protein: CASSKTGGAGTDTQYF

clone size: NA
D gene: NA
V gene: TRBV2
CDR3 length: 14
J gene: TRBJ1-3
CDR3 DNA: TGTGCCAGCAGAGTCTCAGGGACTGGAAACACCATATATTTT
CDR3 protein: CASRVSGTGNTIYF

clone size: NA
D gene: NA
V gene: TRBV4-1
CDR3 length: 13
J gene: TRBJ2-7
CDR3 DNA: TGCGCCAGCAGCCTGGCACCCGACTACGAGCAGTACTTC
CDR3 protein: CASSLAPDYEQYF

clone size: NA
D gene: NA
V gene: TRBV5-6
CDR3 length: 16
J gene: TRBJ1-4
CDR3 DNA: TGTGCCAGCAGCCTCCGGACAGCCGCAACTAATGAAAAACTGTTTTTT
CDR3 protein: CASSLRTAATNEKLFF

clone size: NA
D gene: NA
V gene: TRBV15
CDR3 length: 17
J gene: TRBJ2-2
CDR3 DNA: TGTGCCACCAGCAGAGATTATGGGGGGTCAAGGACCGGGGAGCTGTTTTTT
CDR3 protein: CATSRDYGGSRTGELFF

clone size: NA
D gene: NA
V gene: TRBV7-8
CDR3 length: 12
J gene: TRBJ2-3
CDR3 DNA: TGTGCCAGCAGCTCGCCCCTAGCTCCGCAGTATTTT
CDR3 protein: CASSSPLAPQYF

clone size: once
D gene: NA
V gene: TRBV9
CDR3 length: 13
J gene: TRBJ1-3
CDR3 DNA: TGTGCCAGCAAGTCGAGCTCTGGAAACACCATATATTTT
CDR3 protein: CASKSSSGNTIYF

clone size: NA
D gene: NA
V gene: TRBV6-2/TRBV6-3
CDR3 length: 15
J gene: TRBJ1-1
CDR3 DNA: TGTGCCAGCAGTTCGCCAGGGGCCCTAACGGATGAAGCTTTCTTT
CDR3 protein: CASSSPGALTDEAFF